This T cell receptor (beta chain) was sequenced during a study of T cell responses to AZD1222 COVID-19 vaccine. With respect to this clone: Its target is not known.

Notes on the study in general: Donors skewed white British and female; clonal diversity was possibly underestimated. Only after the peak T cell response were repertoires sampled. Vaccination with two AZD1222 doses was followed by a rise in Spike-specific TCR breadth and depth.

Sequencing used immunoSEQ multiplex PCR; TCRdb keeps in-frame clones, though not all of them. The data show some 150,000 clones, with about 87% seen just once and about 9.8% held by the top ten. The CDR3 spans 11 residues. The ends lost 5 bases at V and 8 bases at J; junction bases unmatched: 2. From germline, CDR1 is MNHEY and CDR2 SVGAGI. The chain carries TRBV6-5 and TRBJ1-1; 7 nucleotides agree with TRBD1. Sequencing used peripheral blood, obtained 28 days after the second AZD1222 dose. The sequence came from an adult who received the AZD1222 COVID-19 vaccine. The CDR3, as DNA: TGTGCCAGCAGTCGGGACAGAGAAGCTTTCTTT. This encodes CASSRDREAFF.